The 15 T cell receptor beta chains below come from one sample, sequenced in a study of graft-versus-host responses after intestinal transplantation. TCRdb's table, derived via immunoSEQ multiplex PCR, lists solely in-frame clones and lacks some. The sample has thousands of clones; roughly 70% are singletons. The starting material, graft tissue, was processed to release intraepithelial and lamina propria lymphocytes. The sample in question was ileum tissue, obtained around 340 days after intestinal transplantation. The source of these receptors is a human patient who received an intestinal transplant, so some T cells may come from the graft donor.

The J gene is TRBJ2-5, the V gene TRBV15; unclear D gene. The V and J ends lost 0 bases and 5 bases respectively, with 4 bases between them. The CDR3 loop spans 12 amino acids. Per the germline V gene, CDR1 is LNHNV and CDR2 is YYDKDF (reference sequence). The DNA of the CDR3 is TGTGCCACCAGCAGAGATCGTGAGACCCAGTACTTC. It codes for CATSRDRETQYF.

This clone was seen only a few times. V gene TRBV28 combines with J gene TRBJ1-2, with D maybe TRBD1 (5 bases). The V and J ends lost 7 bases and 8 bases respectively, with 23 bases between them. CDR1 and CDR2 from the germline V gene are MDHEN and SYDVKM. CDR3 length: 15 residues. The chain's CDR3 is CASTKPAGPPKGYTF. In DNA, the CDR3 is TGTGCCAGCACCAAACCCGCAGGGCCCCCCAAAGGCTACACCTTC.

V usage is TRBV6-7 and J usage is TRBJ1-2, with TRBD1 identical over 10 bases. TRBV6-7 is placed among ORFs of uncertain function. The CDR3 spans 16 residues. The V gene end was trimmed by 6 bases and the J gene end by 4 bases; junction bases not matched to a gene: 11. CDR3 nucleotide sequence: TGTGCCAGCAGCCCCTTTAGGGACAGGGGCTGCTATGGCTACACCTTC. Its protein is CASSPFRDRGCYGYTF.

The sample holds a few counts of this clone. The V and J genes are TRBV11-2 and TRBJ1-4; D might be TRBD1 (6 bases). The V end lost 5 bases, the J end lost 7 bases, and 14 bases lay between the germline ends. Germline CDR1 SGHAT, CDR2 FQNNGV. The CDR3 contains 14 residues. The CDR3 DNA reads TGTGCCAGCAGCCGGGGGGGGGCAACTGAAAAACTGTTTTTT. This codes for CASSRGGATEKLFF.

This clone was picked up one time. The chain joins TRBV28 to TRBJ1-2; D is ambiguous. The V end lost 4 bases, the J end lost 5 bases, and 20 bases lay between the germline ends. The CDR3 covers 16 residues. CDR1 is MDHEN and CDR2 is SYDVKM in the germline V gene. The CDR3 sequence: CASSSSRGDRPYGYTF. The CDR3 DNA reads as TGTGCCAGCAGTTCGAGCCGTGGAGACCGCCCATATGGCTACACCTTC.

This sequence joins TRBV7-8 and TRBJ2-5, with D perhaps TRBD2 (5 bases). The CDR3 contains 12 residues. V lost 4 bases, J lost 5 bases, and 8 bases lay in between. From germline, CDR1 is SGHVS and CDR2 FQNEAQ. The CDR3 region is CASSSRGETQYF. CDR3 DNA sequence: TGTGCCAGCAGCTCTCGCGGGGAGACCCAGTACTTC.

The chain couples TRBV2 to TRBJ2-4, with D perhaps TRBD1 (5 bases). The CDR3 has 12 amino acids. Germline V CDR1 and CDR2: SNHLY, FYNNEI. V was cut by 6 bases and J by 3 bases, with 6 bases left in between. CDR3 loop: CASRDNKNIQYF. In DNA form, the CDR3 reads TGTGCCAGCAGGGACAACAAAAACATTCAGTACTTC.

Only a few counts were recorded for this clone. V gene TRBV5-1 combines with J gene TRBJ2-2, with D possibly TRBD1 on 6 matching bases. Trimming took off 2 bases at V and 5 bases at J, with 13 bases between the two ends. The CDR3 spans 15 residues. Germline CDR1 reads SGHRS; CDR2 reads YFSETQ. CDR3 residues: CASSFLGAGTGELFF. In DNA form, the CDR3 reads TGCGCCAGCAGCTTTCTGGGGGCCGGGACCGGGGAGCTGTTTTTT.

By its share, this clone is large. The gene calls are TRBV19 and TRBJ2-7; tentative D call: TRBD2 (6 bases). This CDR3 is 13 amino acids long. Germline V gene sequence: CDR1 LNHDA, CDR2 SQIVND (reference sequence). V dropped 3 bases and J dropped 4 bases, with 10 bases sitting between them. CDR3 loop: CASSIVAAYEQYF. As DNA, the CDR3 is TGTGCCAGTAGTATCGTAGCGGCTTACGAGCAGTACTTC.

The V gene is TRBV9, the J gene TRBJ2-7; 9 nucleotides match TRBD1. In germline, CDR1 is SGDLS, CDR2 YYNGEE. Unmatched junction bases numbered 4, after V lost 2 bases and J lost 1 base. The CDR3 is 15 amino acids. The DNA for the CDR3 is TGTGCCAGCAGCGTTAGGACAGGGGCGTCCTACGAGCAGTACTTC. As protein: CASSVRTGASYEQYF. The complete variable domain, with remaining parts taken from reference TRBV9 and TRBJ2-7, reads DSGVTQTPKHLITATGQRVTLRCSPRSGDLSVYWYQQSLDQGLQFLIQYYNGEERAKGNILERFSAQQFPDLHSELNLSSLELGDSALYFCASSVRTGASYEQYFGPGTRLTVT.

This sequence joins TRBV5-4 and TRBJ2-7; possibly TRBD2 for D (6 bases). The CDR3 extends over 15 amino acids. Germline assignment: CDR1 SGHNT and CDR2 YYREEE (reference sequence). Trimming shortened V by 0 bases and J by 0 bases, and 10 bases separated the two germline ends. The CDR3 reads CASSLAGANSYEQYF. The CDR3 bases are TGTGCCAGCAGCTTGGCGGGAGCTAACTCCTACGAGCAGTACTTC.

The V gene is TRBV5-4, the J gene TRBJ2-7; 7 bases are shared with TRBD1. CDR3 length: 15 amino acids. The J segment lost 3 bases and the V segment lost 0 bases, leaving 6 bases of the junction unmatched. Germline V gives CDR1 SGHNT, CDR2 YYREEE (reference sequence). The chain's CDR3 is CASSLADREIYEQYF. CDR3 in DNA: TGTGCCAGCAGCTTGGCCGACAGGGAGATCTACGAGCAGTACTTC.

The chain is built from TRBV5-8 and TRBJ2-5; TRBD2 agrees at 7 bases. Looked up from germline, CDR1 is SGHTS and CDR2 is YDEGEE. The CDR3 is 15 amino acids. V trimming: 0 bases; J trimming: 1 base; junction bases outside the gene matches: 3. The CDR3 spells CASSLGGGLQETQYF. Written as DNA, the CDR3 is TGTGCCAGCAGCTTGGGGGGGGGTCTCCAAGAGACCCAGTACTTC.

The chain carries TRBV6-5 and TRBJ1-5; D is ambiguous. V lost 2 bases and J 4 bases, leaving 6 bases between the germline ends. CDR3 length: 13 residues. Germline V gene lookup returns CDR1 MNHEY and CDR2 SVGAGI. CDR3 in DNA: TGTGCCAGCAGTTACGCAGGAAATCAGCCCCAGCATTTT. Translating it yields CASSYAGNQPQHF.

In its sample, this clone was seen once. V usage is TRBV27 and J usage is TRBJ2-1, with 11 positions matching TRBD2. CDR3 length equals 15 residues. Germline CDR1 and CDR2: MNHEY and SMNVEV (reference sequence). After removal of 5 bases from V and 7 bases from J, the junction contained 7 bases not matched to a gene. Written as DNA, the CDR3 is TGTGCCAGCAGTCCGGGACTAGCGGAATTTAATGAGCAGTTCTTC. Amino acids: CASSPGLAEFNEQFF.